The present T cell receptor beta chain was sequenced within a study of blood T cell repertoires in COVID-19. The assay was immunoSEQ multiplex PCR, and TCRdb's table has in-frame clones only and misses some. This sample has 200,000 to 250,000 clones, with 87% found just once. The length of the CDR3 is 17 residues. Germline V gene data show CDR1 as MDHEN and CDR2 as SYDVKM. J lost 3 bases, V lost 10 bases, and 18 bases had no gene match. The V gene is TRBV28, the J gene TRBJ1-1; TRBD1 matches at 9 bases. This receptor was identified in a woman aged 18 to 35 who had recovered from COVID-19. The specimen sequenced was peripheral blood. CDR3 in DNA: TGTGCCATACAAAAAAGACAGGGGGGACAGGTGTACACTGAAGCTTTCTTT. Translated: CAIQKRQGGQVYTEAFF.